This T cell receptor beta chain is from a study of technical replicates of blood from a few donors. Clones were sequenced by immunoSEQ multiplex PCR, and TCRdb holds only the in-frame ones, with some missing. The sample includes 55,000 to 70,000 clones, roughly nine tenths of them seen just once. The CDR3 has 14 amino acids. The germline V gene has CDR1 MGHRA and CDR2 YSYEKL. The trim removed 2 bases at V and 5 bases at J, leaving 5 bases unmatched. Source material: PBMCs. The receptor's source is a human donor in good health. Some clones in this sample may be carry-over from other donors' samples. The rearrangement joins TRBV4-1 to TRBJ1-1; TRBD1 matches 7 bases. In nucleotides, the CDR3 is TGCGCCAGCAGCCAATTCTCAGGGGGAACTGAAGCTTTCTTT. Protein: CASSQFSGGTEAFF.